This is a list of T cell receptor beta chains from one sample in a study of blood T cell repertoires in COVID-19. Repertoires were generated with immunoSEQ multiplex PCR, while TCRdb's copy carries only in-frame clones and drops some. The sample records 310,000 or so clones, roughly 90% being singletons. Input material: PBMCs or T cells enriched from blood (not recorded which). These receptor sequences come from a woman aged 25 to 45 who had recovered from COVID-19. Both conserved end residues are part of each CDR3. D genes are given only for firm matches. Expanded clones get a size class; other rows say once, few or many, or leave the size out.

>TRBJ2-3|NA|TRBV5-1|TRBD1
TGCGCCAGCAGCCAAGGGACAGGGGGCTTTACAGATACGCAGTATTTT
CASSQGTGGFTDTQYF
>TRBJ1-5|few|TRBV19|TRBD1
TGTGCCAGTAGCCGAGGGACAGCAGCCGCAAAGGCCCAGCATTTT
CASSRGTAAAKAQHF
>TRBJ1-5|once|TRBV19|NA
TGTGCCAGTGCCGGTTTGGACATCATCCAGCCCCAGCATTTT
CASAGLDIIQPQHF
>TRBJ1-2|few|TRBV19|NA
TGTGCCAGTAGTGACAGGAACCTCTATGGCTACACCTTC
CASSDRNLYGYTF
>TRBJ2-7|NA|TRBV6-5|TRBD1
TGTGCCAGCAGCACCGGGACAGGGTCCAACGAGCAGTACTTC
CASSTGTGSNEQYF
>TRBJ1-5|NA|TRBV28|TRBD1
TGTGCCAGCAGAATGACAGGGGGAAGCAATCAGCCCCAGCATTTT
CASRMTGGSNQPQHF
>TRBJ2-2|NA|TRBV5-4|TRBD2
TGTGCCAGCAGCTTGGCCTTAAGGACTAGCGTGTCCGGGGAGCTGTTTTTT
CASSLALRTSVSGELFF
>TRBJ2-3|NA|TRBV12-3/TRBV12-4|NA
TGTGCCAGCAGGGGACTTCGCACAGATACGCAGTATTTT
CASRGLRTDTQYF
>TRBJ2-1|NA|TRBV4-3|TRBD2
TGCGCCAGCAGCCCCATAGCGGGAGGTTACAATGAGCAGTTCTTC
CASSPIAGGYNEQFF
>TRBJ2-3|NA|TRBV7-9|TRBD2
TGTGCCAGCAGCTTACCTAGCGGGATAAGTACAGATACGCAGTATTTT
CASSLPSGISTDTQYF
>TRBJ2-3|NA|TRBV9|TRBD1
TGTGCCAGCAGCCCACCCGGGACAGCCGGGGATACGCAGTATTTT
CASSPPGTAGDTQYF
>TRBJ2-7|NA|TRBV7-2|TRBD2
TGTGCCAGCAGCCGGGGCGGTGGGCTAGCGGGATTATACGAGCAGTACTTC
CASSRGGGLAGLYEQYF
>TRBJ2-2|NA|TRBV6-4|NA
TGTGCCAGCAGTGAGTTCGAGGGTGGCACCGGGGAGCTGTTTTTT
CASSEFEGGTGELFF
>TRBJ2-7|NA|TRBV9|TRBD2
TGTGCCAGCAGCGTAGGACTAGCGGGACCGGGGGGTTCCTACGAGCAGTACTTC
CASSVGLAGPGGSYEQYF
>TRBJ2-1|NA|TRBV7-2|NA
TGTGCCAGCAGCTTAGGGGTTACGGGTGAGCAGTTCTTC
CASSLGVTGEQFF
>TRBJ1-1|NA|TRBV7-8|NA
TGTGCCAGCAGTTCTGATGGTGGCTACACTGAAGCTTTCTTT
CASSSDGGYTEAFF
>TRBJ1-4|NA|TRBV6-5|NA
TGTGCCAGCAAAGGCAGTCAGGGAAAACTGTTTTTT
CASKGSQGKLFF
>TRBJ2-7|NA|TRBV7-6|TRBD2
TGTGCCAGCAGCCCCCAGACTAGCAGCTACGAGCAGTACTTC
CASSPQTSSYEQYF
>TRBJ1-6|NA|TRBV4-3|NA
TGCGCCAGCAGCCAAGGTCGGAATTCACCCCTCCACTTT
CASSQGRNSPLHF
>TRBJ1-4|NA|TRBV28|NA
TGTGCCAGCAGCCCTAGACAGATTATTAATGAAAAACTGTTTTTT
CASSPRQIINEKLFF
>TRBJ1-6|NA|TRBV5-5|NA
TGTGCCAGCAGCTTCCGGTACTTTGATTCACCCCTCCACTTT
CASSFRYFDSPLHF
>TRBJ1-5|NA|TRBV2|TRBD1
TGTGCCAGCAGTACGGACAGGGTTAGCAATCAGCCCCAGCATTTT
CASSTDRVSNQPQHF
>TRBJ2-1|once|TRBV4-3|NA
TGCGCCAGCAGCCCCCGGACAGGAGCGGGCTTGAGCTCCTACAATGAGCAGTTCTTC
CASSPRTGAGLSSYNEQFF
>TRBJ2-3|NA|TRBV7-3|NA
TGTGCCAGCAGCTTAGAGGTCAGCACAGATACGCAGTATTTT
CASSLEVSTDTQYF
>TRBJ2-1|NA|TRBV7-9|NA
NA
CASSYTFGKGNEQFF
>TRBJ2-7|NA|TRBV4-1|TRBD1
TGCGCCAGCAGCCACCCGGGACAGGGGACCTACGAGCAGTACTTC
CASSHPGQGTYEQYF
>TRBJ2-3|NA|TRBV28|NA
TGTGCCAGCAAAAAGGAGGGATATACGCAGTATTTT
CASKKEGYTQYF
>TRBJ2-2|NA|TRBV11-2|TRBD1
TGTGCCAGCAGCCCAATGACAGGGGGTTTAACCGGGGAGCTGTTTTTT
CASSPMTGGLTGELFF
>TRBJ2-2|NA|TRBV5-8|TRBD2
TGTGCCAGCAGCTTGGGATGGAGTAGCGGGAGTGGTGACGGGGAGCTGTTTTTT
CASSLGWSSGSGDGELFF
>TRBJ1-3|NA|TRBV6-5|NA
TGTGCCACCTCCGTAGGAAACACCATATATTTT
CATSVGNTIYF
>TRBJ1-4|NA|TRBV18|NA
TGTGCCAGCTCACAACAGACCGTTCCCCACGAAAAACTGTTTTTT
CASSQQTVPHEKLFF
>TRBJ1-1|NA|TRBV28|NA
TGTGCCAGCAGTTCCGGGGGGGGAGCTTTCTTT
CASSSGGGAFF
>TRBJ1-6|NA|TRBV4-3|NA
TGCGCCAGCAGCCAGGAGACCGGGAGGTCCTATTCACCCCTCCACTTT
CASSQETGRSYSPLHF
>TRBJ2-7|NA|TRBV27|NA
TGTGCCAGCAGTTTACTCGGGACTTTCGACGAGCAGTACTTC
CASSLLGTFDEQYF
>TRBJ2-7|NA|TRBV7-2|NA
TGTGCCAGCAGCTTCTCTCCTAAAAGCTCCTACGAGCAGTACTTC
CASSFSPKSSYEQYF
>TRBJ2-7|NA|TRBV5-4|TRBD2
TGTGCCAGCAGCTTTAGAGCGGGGTCCTCCTACGAGCAGTACTTC
CASSFRAGSSYEQYF
>TRBJ1-2|NA|TRBV4-2|TRBD1
TGTGCCAGCAGCCAAGGACAGGGGGCGATAAGCTACACCTTC
CASSQGQGAISYTF
>TRBJ2-7|NA|TRBV18|NA
TGTGCCAGCTCGCGACAGGCCCTCTCCTACGAGCAGTACTTC
CASSRQALSYEQYF
>TRBJ1-2|NA|TRBV29-1|NA
TGCAGCGTTGGACAGAACTATGGCTACACCTTC
CSVGQNYGYTF
>TRBJ2-2|few|TRBV15|NA
TGTGCCACCAGGATGGTAGGGGCCGGGGAGCTGTTTTTT
CATRMVGAGELFF
>TRBJ1-2|few|TRBV19|NA
TGTGCCAGTAATCGTTTGGGGGCATCTAACTATGGCTACACCTTC
CASNRLGASNYGYTF
>TRBJ2-7|NA|TRBV24-1|NA
TGTGCCACCAGTGCCGCCGGCTACGAGCAGTACTTC
CATSAAGYEQYF
>TRBJ1-2|NA|TRBV7-9|NA
TGTGCCAGCAGCAAACCGGACACGAACTATGGCTACACCTTC
CASSKPDTNYGYTF
>TRBJ1-1|NA|TRBV6-1|NA
TGTGCCAGCAGTGAACAGGGGCACACTGAAGCTTTCTTT
CASSEQGHTEAFF
>TRBJ2-4|NA|TRBV6-1|NA
TGTGCCAGCAGTGAAGCTGGTGGGCCTATAGCCAAAAACATTCAGTACTTC
CASSEAGGPIAKNIQYF
>TRBJ2-6|NA|TRBV5-4|NA
TGTGCCAGCAGCGGGGGGTTGGGGATGTCGGCTGGGGCCAACGTCCTGACTTTC
CASSGGLGMSAGANVLTF
>TRBJ2-5|NA|TRBV5-6|NA
TGTGCCAGCAGCCCCGTAACACCGACACGGGGGGAGACCCAGTACTTC
CASSPVTPTRGETQYF
>TRBJ1-2|few|TRBV5-5|NA
TGTGCCAGCAGCTTGGGGACAGCTAACTATGGCTACACCTTC
CASSLGTANYGYTF
>TRBJ2-7|NA|TRBV30|NA
TGTGCCTGGAGACGTGGAGATAGGGGATCCTACGAGCAGTACTTC
CAWRRGDRGSYEQYF
>TRBJ1-6|NA|TRBV28|TRBD1
TGTGCCAGCAGTTTGTCTGGGGACAGACCGGGAGATAATTCACCCCTCCACTTT
CASSLSGDRPGDNSPLHF
>TRBJ1-4|NA|TRBV2|TRBD1
TGTGCCAGCAGACTCAACCGGGACAGCCCCGAAAAACTGTTTTTT
CASRLNRDSPEKLFF
>TRBJ1-5|NA|TRBV28|NA
TGTGCCAGTAAAGTAGGGGCCTCATATAGCAATCAGCCCCAGCATTTT
CASKVGASYSNQPQHF
>TRBJ1-5|NA|TRBV7-8|NA
TGTGCCAGCAGCCCGTTTTGGGGGCTTGGTCAGCCCCAGCATTTT
CASSPFWGLGQPQHF
>TRBJ2-1|NA|TRBV2|NA
TGTGCCAGCGCGCGATCAGGTAATGAGCAGTTCTTC
CASARSGNEQFF